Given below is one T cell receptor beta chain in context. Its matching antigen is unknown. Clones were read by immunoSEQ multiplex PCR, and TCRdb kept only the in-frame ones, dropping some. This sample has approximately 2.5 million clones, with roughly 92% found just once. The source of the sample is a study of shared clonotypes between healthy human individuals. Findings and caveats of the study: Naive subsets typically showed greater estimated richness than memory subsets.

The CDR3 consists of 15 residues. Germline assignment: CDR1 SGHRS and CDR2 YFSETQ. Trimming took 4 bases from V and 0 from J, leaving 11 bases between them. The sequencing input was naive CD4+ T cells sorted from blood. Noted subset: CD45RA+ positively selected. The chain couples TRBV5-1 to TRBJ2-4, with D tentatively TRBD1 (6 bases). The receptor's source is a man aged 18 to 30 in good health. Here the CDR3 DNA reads TGCGCCAGCAGCCTCCGGACAGAAGCCAAAAACATTCAGTACTTC. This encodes CASSLRTEAKNIQYF.